Below, one T cell receptor (beta chain) is given with its context. Its antigen is unknown. After removal of 3 bases from V and 5 bases from J, the junction contained 3 bases not matched to a gene. In germline, CDR1 is SGHTA, CDR2 FQGNSA. The CDR3 extends over 14 amino acids. The data stem from a study of cytotoxic CD8 clonotypes in ibrutinib-treated CLL. Clones were sequenced by immunoSEQ multiplex PCR, and TCRdb holds only the in-frame ones, with some missing. The sample carries some 130,000 clones, roughly 84% recorded once. Study-wide results and caveats: Exceeding age-matched healthy donors, baseline clonality also tracked the counts of circulating CD8+ T cells.

Specimen: PBMCs, collected after 24 months of ibrutinib treatment. This TCR was sampled from a human donor with chronic lymphocytic leukemia. The chain carries TRBV7-2 and TRBJ2-5; TRBD2 aligns across 10 bases. CDR3 DNA: TGTGCCAGCAGCTTCTCTAGCGGGGGTGAGACCCAGTACTTC. Encoded protein: CASSFSSGGETQYF.